This T cell receptor beta chain is drawn from a study of cytomegalovirus exposure and HLA in healthy donors (dated by TCRdb to 2015 to 2018). Some background on the complete study: An earlier analysis of roughly 500 of the donors reported 250 to 300 Gb of sequence data and about 120 million unique TCR beta sequences obtained from about 179 million T cells. Among 300 to 500 genotyped donors of the cohort, an average of roughly 230,000 unique TCR beta nucleotide sequences was sequenced per donor, of which roughly 17% were non-productive. The study combined high-throughput TCR immunosequencing, statistical association of individual TCRs with disease status, and machine learning to predict cytomegalovirus infection status. To study patterns of TCR occurrence, a later analysis re-analyzed previously published TCR beta repertoires from 600 to 750 donors and added high-resolution HLA genotyping. Typing coverage differed by locus: A, B, C, DRB1 and DQB1 were typed in about 629-630 donors, DQA1 in 500 to 550, DPA1 in 606, and DPB1 in just under 490. The genetic ancestry cluster associated with self-reported Caucasian donors included roughly 84% of the roughly 390 genotyped donors. Genome-wide SNP genotypes for about three fifths of the roughly 700 donors were used in a later genetic analysis, which treated that subset as a discovery cohort. Alongside the repertoire data, information on donor age, sex, ethnicity and CMV serostatus was compiled. The study aimed to test whether signatures of past pathogen exposure could be identified by cataloging public T cell receptors. HLA typing covered class I and class II loci at four-digit resolution. The T cell repertoires of several hundred subjects were profiled by immunosequencing and related to cytomegalovirus serostatus. All discovery cohort repertoires had been generated using a single sequencing platform. An early release that covered 640 HLA-typed donors contained approximately 320 gigabases of sequencing data and tens of millions of unique TCR sequences. The later analysis used no new phenotypic data to find candidate immune exposures, relying instead on TCR beta sequences and their occurrence across donors. To decide whether each TCR beta V gene segment behaved as functional or pseudogenic, an earlier analysis of several hundred of the donors relied on high-throughput TCR beta sequencing. Several DR-DQ haplotypes were handled as single units for association and clustering because linkage in the cohort was strong. Besides the first cohort of more than 650 subjects, a separate validation cohort made up of 120 different subjects was used.

The library came from the immunoSEQ multiplex PCR assay. A mixture of 60 forward primers for TCR Vbeta segments and 13 reverse primers for TCR Jbeta segments was used in the multiplex PCR. The CDR3 region of rearranged TCR beta genes was amplified from genomic DNA by a multiplex PCR assay. Amplified TCR beta libraries were sequenced as 87-base-pair reads on the Illumina HiSeq System. As for the authors' bioinformatics: Across the 600 to 700 repertoires, a later analysis counted roughly 77 million unique TCR beta chains, roughly 11 million of which were shared by at least two donors. Raw reads were error-corrected and collapsed into unique sequences with a nearest-neighbor algorithm that merged closely related sequences to remove PCR and sequencing errors. V, D and J gene segments were assigned by aligning CDR3 sequences to IMGT reference sequences. For a sequence to be retained, at least a six-nucleotide match to both a V gene segment and a J gene segment was required. Rearrangements were classified as productive when the CDR3 lacked stop codons and remained in frame with V and J, and all other rearrangements were classified as non-productive. CDR3 was defined by IMGT convention, running from the second conserved V-encoded cysteine to the conserved J-encoded phenylalanine. The earlier analysis of about 530 of the donors excluded any sequence lacking an unambiguous match to a single V gene segment. An earlier analysis of a few hundred of the donors classified V segments as functional when productive rearrangements were above 56.7% and as segregating when the standard deviation between donors was above 5%. To diagnose cytomegalovirus status from the catalog of TCR beta chain sequences, a statistical classification framework was built. In a later analysis, V and J genes were assigned by comparing TCR nucleotide sequences against IMGT/GENE-DB human TR gene sequences. A later analysis assigned CDR3 sequences and most-parsimonious VDJ recombination scenarios with the TCRdist pipeline. In a later analysis, every TCR beta chain was defined by the combination of its CDR3 amino acid sequence and its V-gene family, and reads without a unique V-gene family were dropped. In a later analysis, a few hundred highly shared, low-generation-probability nucleotide sequences were removed to address suspected cross-contamination and a sequencing artifact. For each public chain, a later analysis derived a clonal expansion index from normalized ranks of inferred template counts within each repertoire. In a later analysis, generation probabilities were computed with a VDJ recombination model fitted to out-of-frame rearrangements, and the resulting probabilities were checked against IGoR. In a later analysis, TCR-TCR, TCR-HLA and TCR-CMV co-occurrence was scored with hypergeometric tests, and a repertoire-size bias correction was applied to TCR pairs. False discovery rates were estimated in a later analysis by permuting HLA or CMV assignments 20 times. In a later analysis, co-occurring TCRs were grouped using DBSCAN, with TCRdist sequence similarity added in when clustering inside HLA-allele-positive subsets. Repertoires with fewer than 30,000 or more than 120,000 public chains were left out of co-occurrence clustering, as were a few repertoires with anomalous nucleotide sharing. This immuneACCESS table, as held by TCRdb, lists in-frame sequences with V and J called but not all clones. Of the missing ones, under half trace to an unresolved V gene in checked studies; the others have no known cause. V and J calls and clone size are copied from that table; D and trimming were computed from the DNA. Counted in this sample were tens of thousands of clones; roughly 65% of them appeared once. The top ten clonotypes cover about 4.2% of the sample.

The cohort was made up of 650 to 700 healthy bone marrow donors. Cohort members were all nominally healthy when sampled, although unrecorded immune exposures were likely present. The donor tested CMV seropositive, placing the donor among the 250 to 350 seropositive members of the cohort. A peripheral blood sample was provided by each donor, and peripheral blood mononuclear cells were used for TCR beta sequencing. Genomic DNA extraction from the blood cell samples was performed with the Qiagen DNeasy Blood Extraction Kit. There are a few counts of this clone. Its antigen specificity is not known. Qualities for individual bases were not recorded, and no much larger clone is one base off. Beyond this particular receptor, the publication reports: A further reported finding was that TCR beta sequences accurately predicted the HLA-A and HLA-B alleles for most subjects in the first cohort. Because HLA typing was unavailable for some donors at each locus, only the typed subset was used in association tests. Sequencing depth was assumed to be roughly uniform across donors in the presence/absence analyses, though that assumption may not hold. The study gave a list of about 170 TCR beta chains associated with cytomegalovirus. The earlier analysis of about 600 of the donors excluded roughly 17 rarely observed V segments, including chromosome 9 orphons, because counts were too low. Some IMGT-functional V segments, including TRBV6-2 and TRBV6-3, could not be distinguished by the 87-base-pair reads and were therefore excluded. When HLA alleles, especially DR and DQ, strongly co-occurred, attributing TCR associations to individual alleles was difficult. The classifier was reported to diagnose cytomegalovirus status with high specificity and sensitivity in both the original cohort and the validation cohort. Correlated functional status among segregating V segments might reflect linkage disequilibrium, but an unknown experimental factor could not be ruled out. A few of the identified cytomegalovirus-associated TCR beta chains were confirmed in vitro to be specific for cytomegalovirus antigens. In a later analysis, TCR association rates were found to vary across HLA loci, with the most associated TCRs seen for DRB1 alleles and the fewest for HLA-C alleles. In a later genetic analysis, a missense DCLRE1C variant was associated with V-gene and J-gene trimming of TCR beta chains, and the association was replicated in an independent cohort. A later analysis found that most CMV-associated TCR beta chains appeared HLA-restricted, with HLA associations seemingly driven largely by CMV exposure. Immune exposure information for the cohort was limited to CMV serostatus. An earlier analysis of around 500 of the donors showed that most TCR beta V segments appeared in productive rearrangements either about 90% or about 30% of the time, which broadly matched IMGT annotations. A later genetic analysis reported fewer N-insertions in productive TCRs among donors in an Asian-associated ancestry cluster than the roughly 700-donor mean. This cohort had only TCR beta chains sequenced, and the lack of alpha or paired-chain data limited which features could be detected. In a later analysis, 15,000 to 20,000 TCR beta sequences were associated with specific HLA alleles at a false discovery rate of 0.05. A later analysis found that HLA-associated TCR beta chains were more clonally expanded and had lower generation probabilities than equally common non-associated chains. A cluster of highly shared sequence variants was judged likely to be a technical artifact of the sequencing pipeline. A later analysis reported that several top co-occurrence clusters appeared linked to parvovirus B19, influenza, CMV and Epstein-Barr virus. Across donors, most TCR sequences were observed very rarely, whereas some public TCRs were present in many individuals. According to the authors, the approach could potentially be generalized to other disease states and immunological phenotypes.

The CDR3 sequence holds 12 residues, the cysteine and phenylalanine included. Just the 36-base CDR3 DNA is kept, in frame starting at base 1. The germline V gene sets CDR1 to LGHNA and CDR2 to YSLEER. A distance of 7 bases separates the germline ends of V and J, which lose 3 bases and 8 bases respectively. This clonotype was sampled from a male donor in good health and CMV-seropositive. The V and J genes are TRBV4-3 and TRBJ2-2; there is no confident call for the D gene. Sequenced: PBMCs. The DNA sequence is given as TGCGCCAGCAGCCAGAATACAGGGGAGCTGTTTTTT. Protein translation: CASSQNTGELFF.